This record looks at one TCR beta chain sequence and its context. What antigen it recognizes has not been identified. Per-nucleotide qualities are absent, and no much larger clonotype sits a single base away. Its CDR3 holds 18 amino acids, cysteine through phenylalanine. Solely the CDR3 DNA is kept, with 54 bases framed from the first base. CDR1 KGHSH and CDR2 LQKENI are derived from the germline V gene. The germline V end is reduced by 0 bases and the J end by 3 bases; junction bases left unmatched: 11. The collaborating institutions used their own protocols to collect whole blood in K2EDTA tubes. For TCRbeta analysis, collaborator samples were shipped as frozen whole blood, as isolated PBMCs, or as DNA extracted from either sample type. The immunoSEQ Assay, a bias-controlled multiplex PCR, was used to amplify TCRbeta CDR3 regions from genomic DNA. The authors' analysis ran thus. Nucleated cell counts per sample were estimated from amplification of reference gene primers within the assay. Sequence reads were collapsed and filtered to measure the absolute abundance of every unique TCRbeta CDR3 rearrangement. For each sample, productive Simpson clonality was calculated as the square root of Simpson's diversity index across productive rearrangements. The table was pulled from immuneACCESS by TCRdb, which kept in-frame rearrangements only. Such tables lose some clones; where checked, under half of the loss comes from unresolved V genes, and the rest has no known cause. That table supplies the V and J calls and clone size; D and trimming were determined from the DNA. The sample table records about 89,000 clones; more than 70% of these occur just once. The leading ten clones occupy approximately 15% of the sample.

The record originates from a study of blood T cell repertoires in COVID-19 (dated by TCRdb to about 2020). The study in broad terms: Collaborator samples came from the United States, Italy and Spain and covered acute and convalescent phases of COVID-19. The prospective study material was composed of cDNA or gDNA derived from T cells, B-cell-depleted T cells, or PBMCs. The dataset comprised deeply sampled blood TCRbeta repertoires from subjects exposed to, actively infected with, or recovered from COVID-19. The repertoires were released in a freely available public database intended as a resource for research on the immune response to SARS-CoV-2. Samples were obtained from the ongoing ImmuneRACE study (first 160 participants) and from about 1,300 subjects provided by 6 global collaborators. Nearly every sample came with metadata listing a de-identified subject ID, COVID-19 status, age in years and sex. HLA class I and class II types, where available, came from metadata supplied by the sample provider rather than from assay-based typing.

Study-wide conclusions, independent of this receptor: Clinical and demographic metadata were provided uncurated, with the amount varying by source and participant.

The TCR sequence derives from a woman of 80 years or more with acute or convalescent COVID-19. This receptor chain uses TRBV18 and TRBJ1-1; TRBD1 lines up with 9 middle nucleotides. Material for sequencing was peripheral blood. The sequenced DNA: TGTGCCAGCTCACCACCGTTGGGACAGGGAAAGGGATACACTGAAGCTTTCTTT. Its translation reads: CASSPPLGQGKGYTEAFF.